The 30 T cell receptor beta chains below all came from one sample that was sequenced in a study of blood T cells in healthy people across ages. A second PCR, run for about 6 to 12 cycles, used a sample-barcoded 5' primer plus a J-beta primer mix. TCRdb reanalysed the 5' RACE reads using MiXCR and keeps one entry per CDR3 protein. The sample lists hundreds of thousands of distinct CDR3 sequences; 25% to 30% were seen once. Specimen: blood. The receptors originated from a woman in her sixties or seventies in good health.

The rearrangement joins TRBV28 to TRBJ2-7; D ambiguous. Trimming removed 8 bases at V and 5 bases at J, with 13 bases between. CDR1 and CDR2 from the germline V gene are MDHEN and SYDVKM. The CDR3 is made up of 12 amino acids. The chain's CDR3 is CASSLGQDEQYF. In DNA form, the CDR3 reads TGTGCCAGCTCCTTGGGCCAGGACGAGCAGTACTTC.

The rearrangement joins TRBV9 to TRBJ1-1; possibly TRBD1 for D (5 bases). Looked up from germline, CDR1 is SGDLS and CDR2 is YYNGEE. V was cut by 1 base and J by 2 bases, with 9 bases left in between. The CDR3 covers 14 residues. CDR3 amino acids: CASSVSRGNTEAFF. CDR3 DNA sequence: TGTGCCAGCAGCGTAAGCCGGGGCAACACTGAAGCTTTCTTT.

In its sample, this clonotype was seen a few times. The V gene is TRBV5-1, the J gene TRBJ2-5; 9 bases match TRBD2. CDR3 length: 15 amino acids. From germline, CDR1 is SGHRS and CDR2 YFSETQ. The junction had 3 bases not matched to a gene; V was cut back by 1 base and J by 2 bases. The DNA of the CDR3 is TGCGCCAGCAGCTTGTTAGCGGGGGTGCAAGAGACCCAGTACTTC. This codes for CASSLLAGVQETQYF.

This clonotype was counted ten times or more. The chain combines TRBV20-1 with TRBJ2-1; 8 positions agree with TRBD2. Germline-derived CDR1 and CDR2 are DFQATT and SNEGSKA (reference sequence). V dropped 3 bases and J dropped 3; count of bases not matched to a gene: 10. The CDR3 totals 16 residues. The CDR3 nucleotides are TGCAGTGCTAGTTCCCTACTAGCGGACTTCTACAATGAGCAGTTCTTC. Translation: CSASSLLADFYNEQFF.

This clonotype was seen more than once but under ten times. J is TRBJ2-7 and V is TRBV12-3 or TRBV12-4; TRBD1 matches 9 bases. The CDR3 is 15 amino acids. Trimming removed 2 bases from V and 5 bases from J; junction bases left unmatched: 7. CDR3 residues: CASSLSGTGIHEQYF. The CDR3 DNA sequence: TGTGCCAGCAGTTTATCCGGGACAGGGATCCACGAGCAGTACTTC.

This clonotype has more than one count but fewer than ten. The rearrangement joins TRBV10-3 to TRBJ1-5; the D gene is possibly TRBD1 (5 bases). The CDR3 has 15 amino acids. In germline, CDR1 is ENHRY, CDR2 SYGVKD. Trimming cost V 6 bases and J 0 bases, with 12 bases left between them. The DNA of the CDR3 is TGTGCCATCAGGGCCACAGGCGATAGCAATCAGCCCCAGCATTTT. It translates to CAIRATGDSNQPQHF.

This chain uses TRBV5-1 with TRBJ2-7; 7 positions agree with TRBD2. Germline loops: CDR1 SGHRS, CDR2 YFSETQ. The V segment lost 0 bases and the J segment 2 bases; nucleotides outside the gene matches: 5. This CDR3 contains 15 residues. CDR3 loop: CASSLEAGPTYEQYF. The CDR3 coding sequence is TGCGCCAGCAGCTTGGAAGCGGGGCCTACCTACGAGCAGTACTTC.

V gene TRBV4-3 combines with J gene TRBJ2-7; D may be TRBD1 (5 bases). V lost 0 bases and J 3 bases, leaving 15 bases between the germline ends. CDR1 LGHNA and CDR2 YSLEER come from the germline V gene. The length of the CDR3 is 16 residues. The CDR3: CASSQDQGFSGYEQYF. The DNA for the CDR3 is TGCGCCAGCAGCCAAGATCAGGGTTTCTCCGGCTACGAGCAGTACTTC.

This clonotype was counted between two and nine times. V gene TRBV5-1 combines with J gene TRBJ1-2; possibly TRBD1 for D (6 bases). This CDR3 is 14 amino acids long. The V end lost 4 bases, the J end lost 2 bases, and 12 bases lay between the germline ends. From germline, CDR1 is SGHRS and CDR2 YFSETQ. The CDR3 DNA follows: TGCGCCAGCAGCCCACAGGGTACGAACTATGGCTACACCTTC. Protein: CASSPQGTNYGYTF.

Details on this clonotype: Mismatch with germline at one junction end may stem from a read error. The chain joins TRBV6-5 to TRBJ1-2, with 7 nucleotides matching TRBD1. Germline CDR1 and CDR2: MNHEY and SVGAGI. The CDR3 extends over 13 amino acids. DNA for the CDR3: TGTGCCAGCAGCACAGACAGGGCGAAAGGCTACGCCTTC. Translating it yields CASSTDRAKGYAF.

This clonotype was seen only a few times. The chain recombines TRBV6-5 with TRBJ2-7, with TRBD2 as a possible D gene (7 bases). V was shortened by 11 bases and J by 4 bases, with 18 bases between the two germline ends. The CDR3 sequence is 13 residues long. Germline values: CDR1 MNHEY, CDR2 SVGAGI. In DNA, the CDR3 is TGTGCCGCCAAGGGAGGGGGTAAATACGAGCAGTACTTC. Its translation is CAAKGGGKYEQYF.

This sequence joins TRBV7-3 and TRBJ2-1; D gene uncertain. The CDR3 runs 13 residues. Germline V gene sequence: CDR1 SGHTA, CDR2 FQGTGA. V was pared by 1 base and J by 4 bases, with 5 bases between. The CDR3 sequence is CASSLISYNEQFF. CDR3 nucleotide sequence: TGTGCCAGCAGCTTAATTAGTTACAATGAGCAGTTCTTC.

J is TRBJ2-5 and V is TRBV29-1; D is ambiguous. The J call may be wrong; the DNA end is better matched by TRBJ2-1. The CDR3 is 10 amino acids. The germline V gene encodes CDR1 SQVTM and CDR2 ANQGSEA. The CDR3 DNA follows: TGCAGCGTTGTGGGTGATGAGCAGTTCTTC. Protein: CSVVGDEQFF.

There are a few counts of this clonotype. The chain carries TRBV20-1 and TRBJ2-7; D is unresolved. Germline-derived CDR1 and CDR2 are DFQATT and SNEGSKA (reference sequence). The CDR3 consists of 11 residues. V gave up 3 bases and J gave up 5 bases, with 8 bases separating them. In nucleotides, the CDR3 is TGCAGTGCTAGTATTTCCCACGAGCAGTACTTC. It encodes CSASISHEQYF.

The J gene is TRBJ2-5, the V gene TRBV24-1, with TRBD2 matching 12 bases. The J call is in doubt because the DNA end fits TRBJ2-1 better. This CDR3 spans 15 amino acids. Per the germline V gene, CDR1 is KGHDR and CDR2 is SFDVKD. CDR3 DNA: TGTGCCACCAGTCCACCAGGACTAGCGGGAAATGAGCAGTTCTTC. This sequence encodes CATSPPGLAGNEQFF.

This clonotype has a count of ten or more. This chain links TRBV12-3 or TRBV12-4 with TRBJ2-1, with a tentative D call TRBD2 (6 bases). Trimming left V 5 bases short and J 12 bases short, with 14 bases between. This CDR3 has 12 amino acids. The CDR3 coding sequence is TGTGCCAGCAGTCCCGCGGAGGGGAGGCAGTTCTTC. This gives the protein CASSPAEGRQFF.

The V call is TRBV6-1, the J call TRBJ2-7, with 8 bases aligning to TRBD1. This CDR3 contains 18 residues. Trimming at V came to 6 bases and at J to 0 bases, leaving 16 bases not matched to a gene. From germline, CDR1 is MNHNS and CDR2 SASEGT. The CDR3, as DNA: TGTGCCAGCAGCGACCCATATACGCCGGACAGGGCCTCCTACGAGCAGTACTTC. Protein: CASSDPYTPDRASYEQYF.

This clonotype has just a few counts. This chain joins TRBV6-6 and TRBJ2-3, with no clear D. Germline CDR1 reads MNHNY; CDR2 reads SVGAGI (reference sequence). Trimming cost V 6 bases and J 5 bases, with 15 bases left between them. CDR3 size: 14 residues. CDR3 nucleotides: TGTGCCAGCAGGCGAGACCCGGTGGAAGATACGCAGTATTTT. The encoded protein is CASRRDPVEDTQYF.

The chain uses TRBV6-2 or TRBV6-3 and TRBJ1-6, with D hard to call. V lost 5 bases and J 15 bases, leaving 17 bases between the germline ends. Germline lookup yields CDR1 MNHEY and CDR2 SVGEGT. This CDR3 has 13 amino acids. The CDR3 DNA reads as TGTGCCAGCAGTCGCATGGACGGGCCAAACCTCCACTTT. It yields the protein CASSRMDGPNLHF.

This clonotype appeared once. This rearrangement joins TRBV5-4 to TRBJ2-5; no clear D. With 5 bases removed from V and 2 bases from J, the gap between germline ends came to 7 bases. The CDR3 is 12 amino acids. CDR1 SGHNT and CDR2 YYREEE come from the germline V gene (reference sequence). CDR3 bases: TGTGCCAGCAGATCGGATCAAGAGACCCAGTACTTC. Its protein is CASRSDQETQYF.

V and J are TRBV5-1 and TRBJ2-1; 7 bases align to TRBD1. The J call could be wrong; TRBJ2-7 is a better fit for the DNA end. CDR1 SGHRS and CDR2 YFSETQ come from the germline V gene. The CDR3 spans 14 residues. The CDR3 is CASNTGEGSYEQYF. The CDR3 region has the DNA TGCGCCAGCAACACAGGGGAAGGATCCTACGAGCAGTACTTC.

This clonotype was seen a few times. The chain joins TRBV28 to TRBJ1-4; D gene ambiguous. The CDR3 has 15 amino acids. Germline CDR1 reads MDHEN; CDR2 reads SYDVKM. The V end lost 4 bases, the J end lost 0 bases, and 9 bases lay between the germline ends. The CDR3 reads CASSSGIATNEKLFF. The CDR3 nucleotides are TGTGCCAGCAGTTCCGGGATTGCAACTAATGAAAAACTGTTTTTT.

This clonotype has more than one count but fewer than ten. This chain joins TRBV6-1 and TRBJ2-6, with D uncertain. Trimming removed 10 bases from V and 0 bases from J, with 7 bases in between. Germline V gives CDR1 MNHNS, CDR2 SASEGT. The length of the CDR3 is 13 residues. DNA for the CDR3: TGTGCCACCATGTACTCTGGGGCCAACGTCCTGACTTTC. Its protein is CATMYSGANVLTF.

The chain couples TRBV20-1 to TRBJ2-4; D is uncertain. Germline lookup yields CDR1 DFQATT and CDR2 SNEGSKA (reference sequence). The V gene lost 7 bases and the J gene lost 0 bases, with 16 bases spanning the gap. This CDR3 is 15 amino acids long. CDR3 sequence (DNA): TGCAGTGTTACGCTCGCCCAACTAGCCAAAAACATTCAGTACTTC. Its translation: CSVTLAQLAKNIQYF.

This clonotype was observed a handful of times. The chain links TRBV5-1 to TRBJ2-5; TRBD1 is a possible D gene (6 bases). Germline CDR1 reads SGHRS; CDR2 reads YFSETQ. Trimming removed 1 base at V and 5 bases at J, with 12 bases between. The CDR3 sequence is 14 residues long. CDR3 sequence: CASSLYTGSETQYF. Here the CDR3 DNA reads TGCGCCAGCAGCTTGTATACAGGGTCGGAGACCCAGTACTTC.

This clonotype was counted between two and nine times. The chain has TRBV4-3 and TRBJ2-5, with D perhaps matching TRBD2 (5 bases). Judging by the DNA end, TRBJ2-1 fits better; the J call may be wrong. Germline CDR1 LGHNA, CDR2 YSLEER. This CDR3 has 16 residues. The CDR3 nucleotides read TGCGCCAGCAGCCAAGATAGGGAGATAATTCACGATGAGCAGTTCTTC. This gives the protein CASSQDREIIHDEQFF.

The CDR3, as DNA: TGTGCCAGCAGTCGTGGAGTTTCTGGGGCCAACGTCCTGACTTTC. Translating gives CASSRGVSGANVLTF. The chain recombines TRBV6-2 or TRBV6-3 with TRBJ2-6; D is unresolved. CDR1 and CDR2 (germline): MNHEY, SVGEGT. This CDR3 contains 15 residues. Trimming removed 5 bases from V and 1 base from J, with 9 bases in between.

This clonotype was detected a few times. The CDR3 coding sequence is TGTGCCAGCAGCCAAGGTCAGGGGGCGATCCACGAGCAGTACTTC. This translates into CASSQGQGAIHEQYF. This sequence joins TRBV14 and TRBJ2-7; 8 positions match TRBD1. The V segment lost 1 base and the J segment 5 bases; nucleotides outside the gene matches: 7. Germline-derived CDR1 and CDR2 are SGHDN and FVKESK. The CDR3 sequence is 15 residues long.

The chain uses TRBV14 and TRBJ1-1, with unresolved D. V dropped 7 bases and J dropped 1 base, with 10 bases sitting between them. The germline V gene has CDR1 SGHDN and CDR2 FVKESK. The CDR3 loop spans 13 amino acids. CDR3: CASTRAWNTEAFF. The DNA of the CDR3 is TGTGCCAGCACTCGGGCCTGGAACACTGAAGCTTTCTTT. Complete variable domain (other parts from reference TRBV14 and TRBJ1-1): EAGVTQFPSHSVIEKGQTVTLRCDPISGHDNLYWYRRVMGKEIKFLLHFVKESKQDESGMPNNRFLAERTGGTYSTLKVQPAELEDSGVYFCASTRAWNTEAFFGQGTRLTVV.

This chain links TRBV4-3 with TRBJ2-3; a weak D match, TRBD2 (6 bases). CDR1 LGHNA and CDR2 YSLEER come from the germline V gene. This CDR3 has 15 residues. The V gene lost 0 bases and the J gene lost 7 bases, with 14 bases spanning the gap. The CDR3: CASSQDLASAYTQYF. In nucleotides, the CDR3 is TGCGCCAGCAGCCAAGATTTGGCTAGCGCTTATACGCAGTATTTT.